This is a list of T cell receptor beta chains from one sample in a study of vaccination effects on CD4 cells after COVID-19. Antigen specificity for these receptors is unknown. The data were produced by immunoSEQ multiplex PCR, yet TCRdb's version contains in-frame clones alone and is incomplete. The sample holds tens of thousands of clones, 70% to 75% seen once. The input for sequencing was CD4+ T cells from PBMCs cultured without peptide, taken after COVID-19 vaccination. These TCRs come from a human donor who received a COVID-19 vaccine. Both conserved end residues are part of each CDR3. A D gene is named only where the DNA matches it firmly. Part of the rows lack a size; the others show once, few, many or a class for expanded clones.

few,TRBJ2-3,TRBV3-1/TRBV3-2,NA,CASSQIQGPDTQYF,TGTGCCAGCAGCCAAATTCAGGGGCCAGATACGCAGTATTTT
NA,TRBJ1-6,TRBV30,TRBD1,CAWEPPLGTGGSDSNSPLHF,TGTGCCTGGGAACCCCCCTTAGGGACAGGGGGCAGCGATTCTAATTCACCCCTCCACTTT
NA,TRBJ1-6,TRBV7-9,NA,CASSLQNYNSPLHF,TGTGCCAGCAGCTTACAGAACTATAATTCACCCCTCCACTTT
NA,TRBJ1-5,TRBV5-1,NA,CASSQDGSEGQPQHF,TGCGCCAGCAGCCAGGACGGCTCAGAAGGTCAGCCCCAGCATTTT
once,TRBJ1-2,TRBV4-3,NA,CASSQASGTYYGYTF,TGCGCCAGCAGCCAAGCCTCGGGGACCTACTATGGCTACACCTTC
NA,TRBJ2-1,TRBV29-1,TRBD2,CSVDLRLAGQNEQFF,TGCAGCGTTGATTTACGGCTAGCGGGGCAAAATGAGCAGTTCTTC
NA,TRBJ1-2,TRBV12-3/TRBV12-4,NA,CASSLRGNYGYTF,TGTGCCAGCAGTTTAAGGGGAAACTATGGCTACACCTTC
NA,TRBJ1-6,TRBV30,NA,CAWRLVQVSYNSPLHF,TGTGCCTGGAGATTAGTACAGGTCTCATATAATTCACCCCTCCACTTT
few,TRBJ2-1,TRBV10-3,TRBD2,CAISGALGGGSNNEQFF,TGTGCCATCAGTGGGGCGCTCGGGGGGGGATCGAACAATGAGCAGTTCTTC
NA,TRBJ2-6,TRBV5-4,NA,CASSLSLALGGANVLTF,TGTGCCAGCAGCTTGAGCCTAGCGCTAGGTGGGGCCAACGTCCTGACTTTC
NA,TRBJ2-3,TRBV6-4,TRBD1,CASSSGQGDTQYF,TGTGCCAGCAGTAGCGGACAGGGAGATACGCAGTATTTT
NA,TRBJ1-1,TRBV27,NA,CASSLLRPRMTEAFF,TGTGCCAGCAGTTTATTGAGACCCAGGATGACTGAAGCTTTCTTT
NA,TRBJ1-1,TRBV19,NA,CASSRQGLTEAFF,TGTGCCAGTAGTAGGCAGGGGCTTACTGAAGCTTTCTTT
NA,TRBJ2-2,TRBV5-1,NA,CASSLYGRGAGELFF,TGCGCCAGCAGCTTGTATGGCAGGGGAGCCGGGGAGCTGTTTTTT
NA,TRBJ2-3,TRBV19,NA,CASRTSRELDTQYF,TGTGCCAGTAGGACGAGTAGAGAATTGGATACGCAGTATTTT
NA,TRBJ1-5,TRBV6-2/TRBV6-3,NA,CASSYSVVDQPQHF,TGTGCCAGCAGTTACTCCGTTGTTGATCAGCCCCAGCATTTT
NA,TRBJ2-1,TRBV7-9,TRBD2,CASSFRLAGSTFGDEQFF,TGTGCCAGCAGCTTTAGACTAGCGGGAAGTACGTTCGGGGATGAGCAGTTCTTC
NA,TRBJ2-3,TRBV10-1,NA,CASSGGLGASTDTQYF,TGCGCCAGCAGTGGAGGACTGGGGGCAAGCACAGATACGCAGTATTTT
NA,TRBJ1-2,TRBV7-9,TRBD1,CASSRGQGDGYTF,TGTGCCAGCAGCCGGGGGCAGGGGGACGGCTACACCTTC
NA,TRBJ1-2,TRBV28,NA,CASSPPRVYRQVRLYGYTF,TGTGCCAGCAGCCCGCCGAGGGTTTATAGACAGGTCCGTCTCTATGGCTACACCTTC
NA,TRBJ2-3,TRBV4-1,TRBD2,CASSHLPGLAGATDTQYF,TGCGCCAGCAGCCACTTACCCGGACTAGCGGGGGCCACAGATACGCAGTATTTT
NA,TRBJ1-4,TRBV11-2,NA,CASSSRASLWGEKLFF,TGTGCCAGCAGCTCCCGGGCCTCCCTATGGGGGGAAAAACTGTTTTTT
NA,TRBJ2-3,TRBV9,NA,CASSVGIRSTDTQYF,TGTGCCAGCAGCGTAGGCATTCGGTCCACAGATACGCAGTATTTT
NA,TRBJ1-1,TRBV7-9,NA,CASSRLNTEAFF,TGTGCCAGCAGCCGCCTGAACACTGAAGCTTTCTTT
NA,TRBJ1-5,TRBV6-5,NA,CASQGGRGQPQHF,TGTGCCAGCCAAGGGGGGAGGGGGCAGCCCCAGCATTTT
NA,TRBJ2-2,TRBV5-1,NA,CASNVLGDRENTGELFF,TGCGCCAGCAATGTCTTAGGGGACCGGGAGAACACCGGGGAGCTGTTTTTT
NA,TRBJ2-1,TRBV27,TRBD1,CASSLRQGAFNEQFF,TGTGCCAGCAGTTTACGGCAGGGGGCTTTTAATGAGCAGTTCTTC